Sequencing of this T cell receptor beta chain was carried out in a study of T cells in women clearing cervical HPV infection. The study's findings and limits: T-cell numbers per sample were unknown and may explain richness differences.

For this clone: Its target is not known. The read is 3 residues too short to cover the CDR3 end, so that end is filled in from the germline J gene.

The V gene lost 5 bases and the J gene lost 4 bases, with 9 bases spanning the gap. Germline V CDR1 and CDR2: SNHLY, FYNNEI. The CDR3 has 12 residues. TCRdb's table, derived via immunoSEQ multiplex PCR, lists solely in-frame clones and lacks some. Recorded here are around 35,000 clones; the top ten clones represent 1.4%. All donors had a single incident cervical HPV16 infection, not prevalent. This clonotype originated in a woman between 18 and 75 years old with a cervical HPV16 infection that either progressed to CIN3+ or cleared (not recorded which). The chain links TRBV2 to TRBJ2-7; a weak D match, TRBD1 (6 bases). The material sequenced was blood buffy coat. This CDR3 is CASSQTGYEQYF. The part of the CDR3 DNA that was read is TGTGCCAGCAGTCAAACAGGGTACGAG.